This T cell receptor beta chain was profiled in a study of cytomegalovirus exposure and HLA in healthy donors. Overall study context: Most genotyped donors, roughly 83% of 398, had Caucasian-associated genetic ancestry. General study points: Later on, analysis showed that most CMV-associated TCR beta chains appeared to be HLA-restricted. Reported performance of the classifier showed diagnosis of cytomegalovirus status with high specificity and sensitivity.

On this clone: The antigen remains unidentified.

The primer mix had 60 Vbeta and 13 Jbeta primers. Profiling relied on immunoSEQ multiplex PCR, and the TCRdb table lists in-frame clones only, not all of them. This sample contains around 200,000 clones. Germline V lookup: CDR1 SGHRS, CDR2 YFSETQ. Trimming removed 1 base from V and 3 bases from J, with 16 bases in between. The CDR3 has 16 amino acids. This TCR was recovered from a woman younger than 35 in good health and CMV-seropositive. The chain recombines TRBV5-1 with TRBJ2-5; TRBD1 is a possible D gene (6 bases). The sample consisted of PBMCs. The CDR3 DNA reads TGCGCCAGCAGCTTGTGGCAAGGCGCAGGGGAAGAGACCCAGTACTTC. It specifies CASSLWQGAGEETQYF.